The rows below give T cell receptor beta chains drawn from one sample of a study of T cell responses to AZD1222 COVID-19 vaccine. Assay used: immunoSEQ multiplex PCR; TCRdb lists only in-frame clones, some missing. The sample has 150,000 to 200,000 clones; about 88% are singletons. The specimen comprised peripheral blood, sampled 28 days after the second AZD1222 dose. These receptors were taken from an adult who received the AZD1222 COVID-19 vaccine. The CDR3 runs from the conserved cysteine through the conserved F or W.

j_gene: TRBJ2-1
len: 16
v_gene: TRBV5-8
CDR3aa: CASSLAGRGFYNEQFF

j_gene: TRBJ2-7
len: 12
v_gene: TRBV30
CDR3aa: CAWSVGLYEQYF

j_gene: TRBJ2-5
len: 13
v_gene: TRBV12-3/TRBV12-4
CDR3aa: CASSPGTEKTQYF

j_gene: TRBJ2-2
len: 15
v_gene: TRBV7-2
CDR3aa: CASRLTGPGTGELFF

j_gene: TRBJ2-3
len: 15
v_gene: TRBV6-1
CDR3aa: CASSEQGWGTDTQYF

j_gene: TRBJ1-2
len: 13
v_gene: TRBV2
CDR3aa: CASSEVGNYGYTF

j_gene: TRBJ1-3
len: 15
v_gene: TRBV30
CDR3aa: CAWSVQGGSGNTIYF

j_gene: TRBJ1-4
len: 16
v_gene: TRBV5-1
CDR3aa: CASSSGPGATNEKLFF

j_gene: TRBJ2-3
len: 14
v_gene: TRBV19
CDR3aa: CASSGQGTPDTQYF

j_gene: TRBJ1-4
len: 14
v_gene: TRBV27
CDR3aa: CASGTDRDNEKLFF

j_gene: TRBJ1-1
len: 12
v_gene: TRBV7-8
CDR3aa: CASSTGHVEAFF